This T cell receptor beta chain was identified during a study of blood T cell repertoires in COVID-19. Overall study context: Samples representing acute and convalescent COVID-19 were sourced from the United States, Italy and Spain. PBMCs, B-cell-depleted T cells, or T cells were the source of the cDNA or gDNA that made up the material.

CDR1 is SGHAT, CDR2 FQNNGV, per germline. CDR3 length: 15 amino acids. Under the authors' procedure: Researchers report that nucleated cell counts were estimated from reference gene primer amplification. Sequencing used immunoSEQ multiplex PCR; TCRdb keeps in-frame clones, though not all of them. The V and J calls and the clone size are those of that table, but D and trimming were determined from the DNA. This table has 150,000 to 200,000 clones, 80% to 90% appearing once. About this clone: The junction departs from germline at one end; a sequencing error may be responsible. Other DNA sequences from this sample encode an identical CDR3 as well.

The rearrangement uses TRBV11-2 and TRBJ2-1; D is possibly TRBD1 (5 bases). The receptor comes from a woman of 80 years or more with acute or convalescent COVID-19. The sequenced sample consisted of peripheral blood. The CDR3: CASSLASGFYNEQFF. The CDR3 DNA reads TGTGCCAGCAGCTTAGCGTCAGGGTTTTACAATGAGCAATTCTTC.